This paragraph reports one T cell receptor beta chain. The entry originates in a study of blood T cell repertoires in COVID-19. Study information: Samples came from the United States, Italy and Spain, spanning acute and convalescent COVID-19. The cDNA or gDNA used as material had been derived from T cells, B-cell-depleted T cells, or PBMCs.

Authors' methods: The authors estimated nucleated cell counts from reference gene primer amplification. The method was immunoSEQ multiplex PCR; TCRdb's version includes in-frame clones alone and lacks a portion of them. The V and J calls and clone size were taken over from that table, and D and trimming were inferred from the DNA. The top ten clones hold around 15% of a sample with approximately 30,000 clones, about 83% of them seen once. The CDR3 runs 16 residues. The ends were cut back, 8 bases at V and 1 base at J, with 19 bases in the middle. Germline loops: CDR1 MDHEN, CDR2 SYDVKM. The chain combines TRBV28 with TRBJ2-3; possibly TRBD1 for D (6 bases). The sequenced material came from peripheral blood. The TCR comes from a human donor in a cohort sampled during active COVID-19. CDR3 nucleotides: TGTGCCAGCTTAGGGGACAACGAAAAACGCACAGATACGCAGTATTTT. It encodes CASLGDNEKRTDTQYF.